Listed below are T cell receptor beta chains from one sample, sequenced in a study of T cell responses to AZD1222 COVID-19 vaccine. The protocol was immunoSEQ multiplex PCR, while the TCRdb copy is restricted to in-frame clones and leaves out a portion. The sample lists 150,000 or so clones; 80% to 95% were seen once. The sequenced sample was peripheral blood, obtained on day 0 of MenACWY control vaccination. The receptors stem from an adult in good health. The CDR3 runs from the conserved cysteine through the conserved F or W. D genes are given only for firm matches. The size of a clone is reported for some rows only, either as once, few or many, or as a class for expanded clones.

d_call j_call v_call clone_size cdr3_nt cdr3_aa
NA TRBJ1-1 TRBV7-9 NA TGTGCCAGCAGCCCCGGGGGGGAGGCTGAAGCTTTCTTT CASSPGGEAEAFF
NA TRBJ1-1 TRBV5-4 NA TGTGCCAGCAGCCCCCCACGGGGCTTGAACACTGAAGCTTTCTTT CASSPPRGLNTEAFF
TRBD1 TRBJ2-1 TRBV28 NA TGTGCCAGCAGTTTAGGGGACAGGGGTTACAATGAGCAGTTCTTC CASSLGDRGYNEQFF
NA TRBJ2-1 TRBV6-1 NA TGTGCCAGCAGTGAAGCTGGAAGGGGGACCCCCAGTGAGCAGTTCTTC CASSEAGRGTPSEQFF
NA TRBJ1-5 TRBV29-1 NA TGCAGCGTTGCGACAGCTAGCAATCAGCCCCAGCATTTT CSVATASNQPQHF
NA TRBJ1-5 TRBV27 NA TGTGCCAGCAGTTTTTATAGCAATCAGCCCCAGCATTTT CASSFYSNQPQHF
TRBD1 TRBJ2-3 TRBV3-1/TRBV3-2 NA TGTGCCAGCAGCCAAGAGCGGACAGGGAGCACAGATACGCAGTATTTT CASSQERTGSTDTQYF
TRBD1 TRBJ1-5 TRBV18 NA TGTGCCAGCTCACCTGGACAGGGGAGAGGTCAGCCCCAGCATTTT CASSPGQGRGQPQHF
NA TRBJ1-1 TRBV7-3 NA TGTGCCAGCAGCTTAAACGGCAGGAACACTGAAGCTTTCTTT CASSLNGRNTEAFF
NA TRBJ2-3 TRBV5-1 NA TGCGCCACCGCCGAGGGGCGGAGCACAGATACGCAGTATTTT CATAEGRSTDTQYF
NA TRBJ2-1 TRBV5-1 NA TGCGCCAGCAGCTTGGGAGGTGAGCAGTTCTTC CASSLGGEQFF
NA TRBJ1-5 TRBV18 NA TGTGCCAGCTCACCTTCCAGTAGCAATCAGCCCCAGCATTTT CASSPSSSNQPQHF
TRBD2 TRBJ2-1 TRBV5-5 NA TGTGCCAGCAGCCGCACTAGCGGAGATTACAATGAGCAGTTCTTC CASSRTSGDYNEQFF
NA TRBJ2-1 TRBV5-1 NA TGCGCCAGCAGCTTCGGGCAGAGCTCCTACAATGAGCAGTTCTTC CASSFGQSSYNEQFF
NA TRBJ1-5 TRBV10-3 few TGTGCCATAAAAGGAGGGACGGATCAGCCCCAGCATTTT CAIKGGTDQPQHF
NA TRBJ2-5 TRBV12-3/TRBV12-4 NA TGTGCCAGCAGTTGGGGCCGTCGAGAGACCCAGTACTTC CASSWGRRETQYF
NA TRBJ1-1 TRBV6-4 NA TGTGCCAGCAGTGAGACAGGAGCGACTGAAGCTTTCTTT CASSETGATEAFF
NA TRBJ2-6 TRBV18 NA TGTGCCAGCTCACCACCGGCGGGGACGGGCATCTCTGGGGCCAACGTCCTGACTTTC CASSPPAGTGISGANVLTF
TRBD1 TRBJ1-5 TRBV7-9 once TGTGCCAGCAGCCTAGGGACAGGGGTAAGCAATCAGCCCCAGCATTTT CASSLGTGVSNQPQHF
TRBD1 TRBJ1-3 TRBV7-9 NA TGTGCCAGCAGCTTTTTTGACAGGGTTGGAAACACCATATATTTT CASSFFDRVGNTIYF
TRBD2 TRBJ2-2 TRBV7-8 NA TGTGCCAGCAGCTTAGGGCTAGCGGGGGGGGCCACCGGGGAGCTGTTTTTT CASSLGLAGGATGELFF
TRBD2 TRBJ2-7 TRBV3-1/TRBV3-2 NA TGTGCCAGCAGCCAGTTAGCGGGACGCTACGAGCAGTACTTC CASSQLAGRYEQYF
NA TRBJ2-7 TRBV9 NA TGTGCCAGCAGCGTAGAGGACGGGCGTTATTCCTACGAGCAGTACTTC CASSVEDGRYSYEQYF
NA TRBJ2-7 TRBV14 NA TGTGCCAGCAGCCCCCCAGGGGAGAGCTCCGAGCAGTACTTC CASSPPGESSEQYF
TRBD1 TRBJ1-3 TRBV30 NA TGTGCCTGGAGTGGCACGGGGACAGGAGGAAACACCATATATTTT CAWSGTGTGGNTIYF
NA TRBJ1-4 TRBV3-1/TRBV3-2 NA TGTGCCAGCAGCCAAGGGGTGGAGGAAAAACTGTTTTTT CASSQGVEEKLFF
TRBD2 TRBJ2-1 TRBV11-2 NA TGTGCCAGTGTCCGGACTAGCGGGGTTTTCGGTGAGCAGTTCTTC CASVRTSGVFGEQFF
TRBD2 TRBJ2-6 TRBV7-6 once TGTGCCAGCAGCTTAGGAGCGGGGAGATACTCTGGGGCCAACGTCCTGACTTTC CASSLGAGRYSGANVLTF
NA TRBJ1-5 TRBV5-5 few TGTGCCAGCAGCCCCCTGGACGGTTATCAGCCCCAGCATTTT CASSPLDGYQPQHF
NA TRBJ1-6 TRBV6-5 NA TGTGCCAGCAGTCCTAGGGAGTATTCACCCCTCCACTTT CASSPREYSPLHF
NA TRBJ2-3 TRBV7-8 NA TGTGCCAGCAGCCTTACTCTCTCCACAGATACGCAGTATTTT CASSLTLSTDTQYF
NA TRBJ2-3 TRBV11-2 NA TGTGCCAGCAGCTTAAGCAGCAGCGCGAGGCCAGATACGCAGTATTTT CASSLSSSARPDTQYF
NA TRBJ2-1 TRBV24-1 NA TGTGCCACCAGTTCTGAGTCCTCCCCCTACAATGAGCAGTTCTTC CATSSESSPYNEQFF
TRBD2 TRBJ2-7 TRBV27 NA TGTGCCAGCAGTTTGCTAGCGGGTAACTACGAGCAGTACTTC CASSLLAGNYEQYF
NA TRBJ1-2 TRBV27 NA TGTGCCAGCAGTTACCGGGGACGCGACTATGGCTACACCTTC CASSYRGRDYGYTF
NA TRBJ2-1 TRBV7-3 NA TGTGCCAGCAGCCTGACCTCCGGACGCGGGTACAATGAGCAGTTCTTC CASSLTSGRGYNEQFF
TRBD2 TRBJ2-7 TRBV4-1 NA TGCGCCAGCAGCCAAGAAACTAGCGGATCCTACGAGCAGTACTTC CASSQETSGSYEQYF
TRBD1 TRBJ1-2 TRBV7-2 NA TGTGCCAGCAGCCCCCGACAGGGGAACTATGGCTACACCTTC CASSPRQGNYGYTF
TRBD2 TRBJ2-1 TRBV11-2 NA TGTGCCAGCAGCTTTTCGACTAGCGGGAGTAATGAGCAGTTCTTC CASSFSTSGSNEQFF
TRBD1 TRBJ2-7 TRBV6-6 NA TGTGCCAGCAGTTATAGACAGGGGGCCGACGAGCAGTACTTC CASSYRQGADEQYF
NA TRBJ1-5 TRBV7-2 NA TGTGCCAGCAGCCGAGATGTGCAGCCCCAGCATTTT CASSRDVQPQHF
TRBD2 TRBJ2-7 TRBV19 NA TGTGCCAGTAAAGCCCAGCGGGGGACTTACGAGCAGTACTTC CASKAQRGTYEQYF
NA TRBJ2-1 TRBV9 once TGTGCCAGCAGCGTCAGTGGGCAGCGGGATGAGCAGTTCTTC CASSVSGQRDEQFF
TRBD1 TRBJ1-5 TRBV30 NA TGTGCCTGGCGGGACAGAGCCCTCAATCAGCCCCAGCATTTT CAWRDRALNQPQHF
TRBD1 TRBJ1-6 TRBV9 NA TGTGCCAGCAGCGTGGGGACAGCAAATTCACCCCTCCACTTT CASSVGTANSPLHF
TRBD1 TRBJ1-6 TRBV29-1 NA TGCAGCGGGGGGACAGGGGATTATAATTCACCCCTCCACTTT CSGGTGDYNSPLHF
TRBD1 TRBJ1-2 TRBV4-2 NA TGTGCCAGCAGCCGAACAGGGGAGGTCTATGGCTACACCTTC CASSRTGEVYGYTF
TRBD2 TRBJ2-5 TRBV3-1/TRBV3-2 NA TGTGCCAGCAGCCCCCGAATGGGGGGAGGGGAGACCCAGTACTTC CASSPRMGGGETQYF
NA TRBJ1-5 TRBV27 NA TGTGCCAGCAGTTTACGGCAGTCCAATCAGCCCCAGCATTTT CASSLRQSNQPQHF
TRBD2 TRBJ2-1 TRBV29-1 NA TGCAGCGCCCGACTAGCGGGGTCCTACAATGAGCAGTTCTTC CSARLAGSYNEQFF
NA TRBJ1-6 TRBV5-6 NA TGTGCCAGCAGCTTGTCAGGGAATCATTCACCCCTCCACTTT CASSLSGNHSPLHF
TRBD1 TRBJ1-5 TRBV7-6 NA TGTGCCAGCAGCAGGGGGCCCTATAGCAATCAGCCCCAGCATTTT CASSRGPYSNQPQHF
NA TRBJ2-6 TRBV6-2/TRBV6-3 NA TGTGCCAGCAGTTACGCCCTACCAGGACCAAGGGGCGTCCTGACTTTC CASSYALPGPRGVLTF
NA TRBJ1-6 TRBV6-5 NA TGTGCCAGCGAATGGGATAATTCACCCCTCCACTTT CASEWDNSPLHF
TRBD1 TRBJ2-2 TRBV2 NA TGTGCCAGCAGCGCCCTGACAGGGATCGGCACCGGGGAGCTGTTTTTT CASSALTGIGTGELFF
NA TRBJ1-1 TRBV6-2/TRBV6-3 NA TGTGCCAGCAGCCAGGACAACATGAACACTGAAGCTTTCTTT CASSQDNMNTEAFF
NA TRBJ1-5 TRBV6-1 few TGTGCCAGCAGTGAAAAGTTGGGGTATCAGCCCCAGCATTTT CASSEKLGYQPQHF
NA TRBJ1-2 TRBV5-1 few TGCGCCAGCCTTCCGGGACGGAGTAACTATGGCTACACCTTC CASLPGRSNYGYTF
NA TRBJ1-2 TRBV6-5 few TGTGCCAGCAGTAGGACCCGAGACTATGGCTACACCTTC CASSRTRDYGYTF
NA TRBJ1-5 TRBV10-3 NA TGTGCCATCAGCCCGATTGGTGGGAGTCAGCCCCAGCATTTT CAISPIGGSQPQHF